This T cell receptor (beta chain) was captured in a study of identical twins. Study outcomes and limitations: Zero-insertion analyses might be partly confounded by invariant T cells like MAIT and iNKT. Without tracking the same donors, conclusions rested on cross-sectional statistical analysis.

cDNA molecules carried unique molecular identifiers, and template switching added a universal primer site. TCRdb re-analysed the 5' RACE reads in MiXCR, keeping a single row per CDR3 protein. The data show about 150,000 distinct CDR3 sequences, around 3.6% seen once. Everyone who gave samples was a healthy Caucasian. In its sample, this clonotype was seen many times. Antigen specificity is unknown. Germline V CDR1 and CDR2: SGHRS, YFSETQ. This CDR3 region has 14 residues. V lost 1 base to trimming and J lost 2 bases, with 10 bases between them. Sequencing was carried out using memory T cells sorted from blood. This chain joins TRBV5-1 and TRBJ2-7, with D hard to call. This receptor was identified in a man between 18 and 35 years old in good health. The CDR3 DNA reads TGCGCCAGCAGCTTGAGCGACCCGGCCTACGAGCAGTACTTC. This codes for CASSLSDPAYEQYF.